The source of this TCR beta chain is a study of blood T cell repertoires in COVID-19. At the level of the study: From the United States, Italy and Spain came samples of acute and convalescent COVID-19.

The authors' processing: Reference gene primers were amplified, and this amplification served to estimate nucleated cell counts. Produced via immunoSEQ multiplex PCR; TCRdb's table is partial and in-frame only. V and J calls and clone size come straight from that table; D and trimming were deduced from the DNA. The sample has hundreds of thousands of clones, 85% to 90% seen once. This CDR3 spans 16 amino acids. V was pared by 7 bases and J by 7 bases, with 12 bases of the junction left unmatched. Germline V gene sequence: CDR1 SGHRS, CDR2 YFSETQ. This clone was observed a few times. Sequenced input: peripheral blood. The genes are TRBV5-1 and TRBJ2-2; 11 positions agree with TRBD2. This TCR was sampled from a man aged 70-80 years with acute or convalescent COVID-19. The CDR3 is CASASGTSGVGGELFF. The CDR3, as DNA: TGCGCCAGCGCCTCCGGGACTAGCGGAGTTGGCGGGGAGCTGTTTTTT.